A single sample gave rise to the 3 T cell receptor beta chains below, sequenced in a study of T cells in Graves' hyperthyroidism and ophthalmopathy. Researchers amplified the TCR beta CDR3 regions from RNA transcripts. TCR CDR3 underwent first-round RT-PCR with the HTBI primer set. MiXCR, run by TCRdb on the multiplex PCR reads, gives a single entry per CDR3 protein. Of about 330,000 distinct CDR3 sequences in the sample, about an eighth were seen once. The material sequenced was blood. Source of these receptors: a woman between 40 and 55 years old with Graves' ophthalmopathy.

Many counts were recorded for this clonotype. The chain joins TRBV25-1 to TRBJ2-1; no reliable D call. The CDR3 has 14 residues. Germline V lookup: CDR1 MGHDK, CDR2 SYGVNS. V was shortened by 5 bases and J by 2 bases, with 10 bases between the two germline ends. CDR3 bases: TGTGCCAGCAGTAGGACGGGCGCCTACAATGAGCAGTTCTTC. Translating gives CASSRTGAYNEQFF.

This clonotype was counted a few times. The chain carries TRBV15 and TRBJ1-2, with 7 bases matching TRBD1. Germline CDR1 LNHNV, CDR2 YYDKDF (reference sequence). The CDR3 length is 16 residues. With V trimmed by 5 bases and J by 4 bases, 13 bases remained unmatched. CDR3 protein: CATSPPGRGRGYGYTF. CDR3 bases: TGTGCCACCAGCCCCCCGGGGAGGGGGCGCGGCTATGGCTACACCTTC. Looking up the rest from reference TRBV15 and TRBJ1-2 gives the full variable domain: DAMVIQNPRYQVTQFGKPVTLSCSQTLNHNVMYWYQQKSSQAPKLLFHYYDKDFNNEADTPDNFQSRRPNTSFCFLDIRSPGLGDTAMYLCATSPPGRGRGYGYTFGSGTRLTVV.

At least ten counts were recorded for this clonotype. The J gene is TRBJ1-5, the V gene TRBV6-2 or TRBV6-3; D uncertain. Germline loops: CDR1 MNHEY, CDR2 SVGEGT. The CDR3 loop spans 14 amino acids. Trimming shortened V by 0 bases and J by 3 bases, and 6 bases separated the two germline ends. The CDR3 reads CASSYSGNNQPQHF. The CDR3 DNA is TGTGCCAGCAGTTACTCGGGGAACAATCAGCCCCAGCATTTT.